This T cell receptor (beta chain) was recorded in a study of OX40 agonist ivuxolimab in advanced cancers. As for the study in general: Every 2 weeks, patients received ivuxolimab intravenously, dosed at 0.01 to 10 mg/kg. General study points: Expanded peripheral T-cell antigen specificity went undetermined. Relative to CD4+ cells, CD8+ T cells on average had more expanded clones.

CDR1 SGHDT and CDR2 YYEEEE come from the germline V gene. The CDR3 runs to 14 residues. The data were produced by immunoSEQ multiplex PCR, yet TCRdb's version contains in-frame clones alone and is incomplete. Among some 100,000 clones listed, 90% were seen once. This clone has just one count. What it binds is not known. Compared with germline, one end of the junction differs, possibly owing to a read error. The sequencing used CD4+ or CD8+ T cells sorted from blood, collected in a trial of the OX40 agonist ivuxolimab. The TCR comes from an adult with an advanced solid tumor such as melanoma, head and neck, liver or kidney cancer. The gene calls are TRBV5-6 and TRBJ1-2; 10 nucleotides agree with TRBD1. CDR3 in DNA: TGTGCCAGCAGTTTGGGACAGGGGTCCTATGGCTACACCTTC. It yields the protein CASSLGQGSYGYTF.